These 21 T cell receptor beta chains originate from one sample sequenced in a study of breast tumors, draining lymph nodes, adjacent tissues. Breast cancer patients provided tissue from their axillary draining lymph nodes. TCRdb re-called the multiplex PCR reads through MiXCR, storing one row per CDR3 protein. The top ten hold roughly 3.8% of the sample, which has approximately 180,000 distinct CDR3 sequences, 33% seen once. The sample comprised axillary lymph node tissue. The origin of the receptors is a female donor with breast cancer. Some clones in this sample may be carry-over from other donors' samples.

This clonotype was detected many times. The chain has TRBV20-1 and TRBJ2-5; D not resolved. Germline loops: CDR1 DFQATT, CDR2 SNEGSKA (reference sequence). The V and J ends lost 6 bases and 5 bases respectively, with 10 bases between them. The CDR3 runs to 11 residues. The CDR3 DNA is TGCAGTGCAGCCCTTTTGGAGACCCAGTACTTC. Its translation is CSAALLETQYF.

In this sample, this clonotype turned up many times. This chain uses TRBV7-9 with TRBJ2-2, with D perhaps being TRBD1 or TRBD2 (6 bases each). There are 15 residues in the CDR3. V lost 5 bases, J lost 0 bases, and 10 bases lay in between. Germline V CDR1 and CDR2: SEHNR, FQNEAQ (reference sequence). CDR3 sequence reads: CASSRGGSNTGELFF. For the CDR3, the DNA is TGTGCCAGCAGCCGAGGGGGGTCGAACACCGGGGAGCTGTTTTTT.

A remark on this clonotype: Just one base apart from a much larger clone, this may be a read error. V usage is TRBV4-1 and J usage is TRBJ2-5, with D hard to call. The CDR3 is made up of 16 amino acids. CDR1 and CDR2 (germline): MGHRA, YSYEKL. Here the CDR3 DNA reads TGCGCCAGCAGCCAAGACCTACAGCCACCTCAAGAGGCCCAGTACTTC. Protein product: CASSQDLQPPQEAQYF.

In this sample, this clonotype turned up a few times. A much larger clone sits a single nucleotide away, making a read error possible. The chain joins TRBV4-3 to TRBJ2-1; D uncertain. This CDR3 region has 14 residues. Germline V CDR1 and CDR2: LGHNA, YSLEER. CDR3 amino acids: CVSSQWSSNNEQFF. The CDR3 region has the DNA TGCGTCAGCAGCCAATGGTCGAGTAACAATGAGCAGTTCTTC.

Concerning this clonotype: One end of the junction varies from germline; a read error may be responsible. V is TRBV7-2 and J is TRBJ1-3; D is perhaps TRBD1 (5 bases). Germline V gene data show CDR1 as SGHTA and CDR2 as FQGNSA. The CDR3 runs 16 residues. The CDR3 loop reads CAGSLAGRTVGNTIYF. In DNA, the CDR3 is TGTGCCGGCAGCTTAGCGGGACGGACCGTAGGAAACACCATATATTTC.

Details on this clonotype: A much larger clone differs by one base, so this may be a read error. The chain is built from TRBV6-1 and TRBJ2-5, with D tentatively TRBD2 (5 bases). Deletions cut 5 bases from V and 2 bases from J, with 18 bases between. This CDR3 is 16 amino acids long. The germline gives CDR1 MNHNS, CDR2 SASEGT. The CDR3 region has the DNA TGTGCCAGCAGTCAAGGGTCCCTAGCTCCGCAAGAGACCCAGTACTTC. Protein: CASSQGSLAPQETQYF.

This clonotype was recorded only once. J is TRBJ2-1 and V is TRBV5-6; possible D gene TRBD2, 6 bases. The CDR3 is 16 amino acids. Germline-derived CDR1 and CDR2 are SGHDT and YYEEEE. V was pared by 3 bases and J by 8 bases, with 21 bases between. CDR3 in amino acids: CASSSIGTGASDEQFF. The CDR3 DNA is TGTGCCAGCAGCTCCATTGGGACGGGAGCCAGCGATGAGCAGTTCTTC.

Ten or more counts support this clonotype. The rearrangement links TRBV3-1 to TRBJ2-1, with 9 bases matching TRBD2. The CDR3 is 16 amino acids. V lost 0 bases and J lost 9; bases outside the gene matches: 9. Germline V lookup: CDR1 LGHDT, CDR2 YNNKEL (reference sequence). The CDR3 here is CASSQDRASGNSEQFF. CDR3 nucleotides: TGTGCCAGCAGCCAAGACAGGGCTAGCGGGAATAGTGAGCAGTTCTTC.

This clonotype was seen only once. It is likely a read error, because the conserved phenylalanine at the end of the CDR3 is missing. The rearrangement joins TRBV19 to TRBJ2-1; 7 bases line up with TRBD2. The germline gives CDR1 LNHDA, CDR2 SQIVND (reference sequence). CDR3 length: 16 residues. With V trimmed by 7 bases and J by 0 bases, 9 bases remained unmatched. CDR3 sequence reads: CASNRLGGSSYNEQFS. As DNA, the CDR3 is TGTGCCAGTAACCGTCTGGGGGGGAGCTCCTACAATGAGCAGTTCTCC.

This clonotype was seen repeatedly, ten times or more. V usage is TRBV2 and J usage is TRBJ2-3; no definite D call. V lost 5 bases, J lost 1 base, and 16 bases lay in between. From germline, CDR1 is SNHLY and CDR2 FYNNEI. This CDR3 comprises 16 residues. The CDR3 DNA is TGTGCCAGCAGTCCTTTTCTAATCGTAGGCACAGATACGCAGTATTTT. Translating gives CASSPFLIVGTDTQYF.

There are many counts of this clonotype. The chain couples TRBV5-6 to TRBJ2-1, with 8 bases identical to TRBD1. Trimming at V came to 2 bases and at J to 4 bases, leaving 5 bases not matched to a gene. The CDR3 is made up of 15 amino acids. Germline V gene data show CDR1 as SGHDT and CDR2 as YYEEEE. CDR3 protein: CASSFGTGLYNEQFF. CDR3 DNA sequence: TGTGCCAGCAGCTTCGGGACAGGACTTTACAATGAGCAGTTCTTC.

This clonotype was seen at least ten times. The CDR3, as DNA: TGCGCCAGCAGTCGGGGGGACTATGGCTACACCTTC. Amino acids: CASSRGDYGYTF. This chain joins TRBV5-1 and TRBJ1-2, with a tentative D call TRBD1 (5 bases). The germline V gene encodes CDR1 SGHRS and CDR2 YFSETQ. This CDR3 is 12 amino acids long. Deletions cut 5 bases from V and 3 bases from J, with 8 bases between.

Many counts were recorded for this clonotype. This rearrangement joins TRBV7-9 to TRBJ1-2; D gene uncertain. The germline CDR1 and CDR2 sequences are SEHNR and FQNEAQ (reference sequence). Trimming shortened V by 10 bases and J by 0 bases, and 15 bases separated the two germline ends. This CDR3 is 14 amino acids long. CDR3 sequence (DNA): TGTGCCACCGAGAGAGGCTTCGCTAACTATGGCTACACCTTC. Translation gives CATERGFANYGYTF.

At least ten counts were recorded for this clonotype. The J gene is TRBJ1-6, the V gene TRBV27; TRBD1 matches 9 bases. CDR3 length equals 13 residues. With V trimmed by 9 bases and J by 6 bases, 3 bases remained unmatched. CDR1 MNHEY and CDR2 SMNVEV come from the germline V gene (reference sequence). In DNA, the CDR3 is TGTGCCAGTGGACAGGGGCGTAATTCACCCCTCCACTTT. Amino acids: CASGQGRNSPLHF.

The V and J genes are TRBV15 and TRBJ2-1, with D possibly TRBD2 on 6 matching bases. Germline values: CDR1 LNHNV, CDR2 YYDKDF (reference sequence). Trimming removed 0 bases at V and 9 bases at J, with 18 bases between. This CDR3 region has 16 residues. CDR3 DNA sequence: TGTGCCACCAGCAGAGAACTAACCTCCGCGGGATCTGAGCAGTTCTTC. This codes for CATSRELTSAGSEQFF.

J is TRBJ2-3 and V is TRBV5-1; TRBD1 might be the D (6 bases). Germline loops: CDR1 SGHRS, CDR2 YFSETQ. The CDR3 has 15 amino acids. With 2 bases removed from V and 0 bases from J, the gap between germline ends came to 10 bases. The CDR3 DNA is TGCGCCAGCAGCTTAGGACAGACTAGCACAGATACGCAGTATTTT. Translating gives CASSLGQTSTDTQYF.

There are many counts of this clonotype. The rearrangement joins TRBV9 to TRBJ2-6, with D hard to call. The CDR3 extends over 16 amino acids. The ends were cut back, 3 bases at V and 0 bases at J, with 10 bases in the middle. The V gene's germline CDR1 is SGDLS and CDR2 YYNGEE. CDR3 DNA sequence: TGTGCCAGCAGCGCGTCGATCACCTCTGGGGCCAACGTCCTGACTTTC. Translated: CASSASITSGANVLTF.

This clonotype was counted at least ten times. This rearrangement joins TRBV11-2 to TRBJ2-1; 12 nucleotides line up with TRBD2. Germline-derived CDR1 and CDR2 are SGHAT and FQNNGV. V lost 2 bases and J lost 5; bases outside the gene matches: 7. The CDR3 covers 17 residues. The CDR3 nucleotides read TGTGCCAGCAGCTTAATCAACGGACTAGCGGGACACAATGAGCAGTTCTTC. Translated: CASSLINGLAGHNEQFF.

This chain connects TRBV9 to TRBJ1-5; D is perhaps TRBD1 (6 bases). The V end lost 0 bases, the J end lost 11 bases, and 18 bases lay between the germline ends. There are 15 residues in the CDR3. Germline CDR1 and CDR2: SGDLS and YYNGEE. CDR3 in amino acids: CASSVAAGAGETQHF. The CDR3 DNA reads as TGTGCCAGCAGCGTAGCGGCGGGGGCGGGGGAGACCCAGCATTTT. Variable domain in full (rest from reference TRBV9 and TRBJ1-5): DSGVTQTPKHLITATGQRVTLRCSPRSGDLSVYWYQQSLDQGLQFLIQYYNGEERAKGNILERFSAQQFPDLHSELNLSSLELGDSALYFCASSVAAGAGETQHFGDGTRLSIL.

This clonotype was recorded many times. The chain is built from TRBV2 and TRBJ1-2; D ambiguous. The germline V gene encodes CDR1 SNHLY and CDR2 FYNNEI. Trimming pared 6 bases from V and 2 bases from J, leaving 10 bases between. The CDR3 length is 13 residues. Here the CDR3 reads CASRVDRNYGYTF. CDR3 coding DNA: TGTGCCAGCAGGGTGGACCGAAACTATGGCTACACCTTC.

Notes on this clonotype: The conserved phenylalanine or tryptophan normally closing the CDR3 is absent here, so this likely arose from a read error. The CDR3 loop reads CSARGRTERDQPQHG. The CDR3 DNA is TGCAGTGCTAGAGGACGGACAGAGAGGGATCAGCCCCAGCATGGT. The V and J genes are TRBV20-1 and TRBJ1-5; TRBD1 is a possible D gene (6 bases). Germline V lookup: CDR1 DFQATT, CDR2 SNEGSKA (reference sequence). The CDR3 is 15 residues long. With 1 base removed from V and 5 bases from J, the gap between germline ends came to 15 bases.